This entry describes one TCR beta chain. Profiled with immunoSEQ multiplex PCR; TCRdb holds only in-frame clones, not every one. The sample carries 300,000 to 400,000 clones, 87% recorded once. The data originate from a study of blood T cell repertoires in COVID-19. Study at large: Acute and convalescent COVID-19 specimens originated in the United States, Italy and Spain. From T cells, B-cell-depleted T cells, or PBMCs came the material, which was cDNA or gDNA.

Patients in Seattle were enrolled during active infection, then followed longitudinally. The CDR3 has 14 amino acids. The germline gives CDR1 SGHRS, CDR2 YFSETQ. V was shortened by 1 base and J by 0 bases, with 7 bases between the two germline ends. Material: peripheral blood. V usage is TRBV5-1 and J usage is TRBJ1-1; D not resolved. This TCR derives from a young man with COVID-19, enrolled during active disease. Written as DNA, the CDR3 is TGCGCCAGCAGCTTGCTATCCTTGAACACTGAAGCTTTCTTT. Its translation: CASSLLSLNTEAFF.